This T cell receptor (beta chain) was captured in a study of T cell responses to AZD1222 COVID-19 vaccine (dated by TCRdb to the early 2020s). With respect to the entire study: Because spike-specific TCR depth and breadth did not differ between the two schedules, AZD1222 recipients who got a second dose at roughly 4 weeks were pooled with those who got a second dose at roughly 12 weeks. TCR sequencing covered roughly 230 trial participants: 207 given two doses of AZD1222 and around 26 given two doses of MenACWY control vaccine. Enrollment into the trials was organized by age into subgroups of 18-55, 56-69 and 70-plus years, and those subgroups contained approximately 150, 30 and 60 TCR-sequenced participants, respectively. What the work shows at the level of the full study, not this receptor alone: Reportedly, almost half of the unique spike-specific TCRs recognized epitopes lying outside the regions that are mutated in the B.1.351 and B.1.1.7 variants. Participants were mostly white British, with more females than males. The authors suggested clonal diversity may have been underestimated. Because no samples from the day 14 peak response were available, repertoires could be characterized only after the peak T cell response. Vaccine-associated CD4 TCRs spanned the whole spike protein, with dominant responses in regions 160-218 and 743-854. In the small 56-69-year group, the increase in depth fell short of significance, most likely because of low power. A significant rise in spike-specific TCR breadth and depth was observed after two AZD1222 doses relative to day 0 and relative to MenACWY recipients. Only 5 to 7 AZD1222 recipients were SARS-CoV-2 seropositive at baseline, limiting conclusions about previously exposed vaccinees.

The germline V gene yields ENHRY for CDR1 and SYGVKD for CDR2. V is trimmed back by 0 bases and J by 7 bases, and the junction contains 1 base that no gene match accounts for. From cysteine to phenylalanine, the CDR3 is 14 amino acids long. Only CDR3 DNA remains: 42 bases, in frame from the first base. The count of this clone is one. There is no known antigen for this receptor. Base quality data are lacking; no much larger clone is found one base away. The time point label, as the study defines it: baseline before first vaccination. Vaccinee samples were obtained from the UK trials COV001 and COV002, which included a single-blind randomized controlled phase 2/3 trial of AZD1222 (ChAdOx1 nCoV-19) in healthy adults. For TCRbeta chain sequencing, PBMC samples were collected from trial participants at day 0 and at day 28 after the second dose. The CDR3 regions of human TCRbeta chains were analyzed by immunosequencing. In the original analysis: Repertoire TCRs were checked for matches against a reference library of SARS-CoV-2-specific TCRs that had been generated using the MIRA antigen-specificity platform. Breadth meant the fraction of unique TCRs that were SARS-CoV-2-associated, whereas depth meant the fraction of total T cells that were SARS-CoV-2-associated. Each spike-specific TCR was assigned to its reactive spike region and to a CD4 or CD8 class using the MIRA data. Log10-transformed breadth and depth values were compared by one-way ANOVA with Sidak's multiple comparisons tests. TCRdb took over this immuneACCESS table, retaining in-frame rearrangements with V and J assigned. Such tables are incomplete; in checked studies, under half of the missing clones stem from an unresolved V gene, and the remainder is unexplained. Clone size and V and J calls were adopted from that table, with D and trimming inferred from the DNA. The sample table shows around 120,000 clones, and about 87% are seen once. About 5% of the sample goes to the ten largest clones.

The rearranged chain carries TRBV10-3 and TRBJ1-5, with TRBD1 identical over 9 junction bases. Sequencing used peripheral blood, obtained on day 0 of AZD1222 vaccination. This clonotype originated in an adult in good health. The sequenced DNA: TGTGCCATCAGTGAGTCGGGACAGGGCCAGCCCCAGCATTTT. The encoded protein is CAISESGQGQPQHF.